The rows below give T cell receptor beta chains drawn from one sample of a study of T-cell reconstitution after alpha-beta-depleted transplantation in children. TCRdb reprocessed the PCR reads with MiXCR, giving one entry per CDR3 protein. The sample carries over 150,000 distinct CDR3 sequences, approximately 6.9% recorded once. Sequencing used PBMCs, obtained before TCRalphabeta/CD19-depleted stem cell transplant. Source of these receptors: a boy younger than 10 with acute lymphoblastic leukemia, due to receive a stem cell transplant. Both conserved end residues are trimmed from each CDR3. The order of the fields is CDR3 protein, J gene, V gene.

CDR3 protein: SAGRQSGYQPQH
J gene: TRBJ1-5
V gene: TRBV20-1

CDR3 protein: ESGTGDTEAF
J gene: TRBJ1-1
V gene: TRBV28

CDR3 protein: ASSFLGGPRTDTQY
J gene: TRBJ2-3
V gene: TRBV7-8

CDR3 protein: ASSLGLDTQY
J gene: TRBJ2-3
V gene: TRBV5-5

CDR3 protein: ASSALTGVGSYEQY
J gene: TRBJ2-7
V gene: TRBV19

CDR3 protein: SVGRDPNQPQH
J gene: TRBJ1-5
V gene: TRBV29-1

CDR3 protein: ASSLLARGHMNTEAF
J gene: TRBJ1-1
V gene: TRBV28

CDR3 protein: ASSRGKGAGETQY
J gene: TRBJ2-5
V gene: TRBV4-2

CDR3 protein: ASDLSGTSGRETQY
J gene: TRBJ2-5
V gene: TRBV12-3/TRBV12-4

CDR3 protein: ASGYSGNTIY
J gene: TRBJ1-3
V gene: TRBV6-2/TRBV6-3

CDR3 protein: SVSLVRAGPNEQF
J gene: TRBJ2-1
V gene: TRBV29-1

CDR3 protein: ASSLTAENTEAF
J gene: TRBJ1-1
V gene: TRBV7-9

CDR3 protein: SVVSGQDTGELF
J gene: TRBJ2-2
V gene: TRBV29-1

CDR3 protein: SARDQQVTDTQY
J gene: TRBJ2-3
V gene: TRBV20-1

CDR3 protein: ASSSYSPDRIGNTIY
J gene: TRBJ1-3
V gene: TRBV7-9

CDR3 protein: ASELYPGGALGVNTEAF
J gene: TRBJ1-1
V gene: TRBV5-1

CDR3 protein: SARAGRAEQY
J gene: TRBJ2-7
V gene: TRBV20-1

CDR3 protein: ASSETGGAPLH
J gene: TRBJ1-6
V gene: TRBV5-1

CDR3 protein: ASSQDARGEEQY
J gene: TRBJ2-7
V gene: TRBV3-1

CDR3 protein: SVEPGLDGYT
J gene: TRBJ1-2
V gene: TRBV29-1

CDR3 protein: ASSLSSTSNEQF
J gene: TRBJ2-1
V gene: TRBV5-1

CDR3 protein: ASWAHGGSTGELF
J gene: TRBJ2-2
V gene: TRBV2

CDR3 protein: SVESERGYEQY
J gene: TRBJ2-7
V gene: TRBV29-1

CDR3 protein: ATSDFSGETTYTQY
J gene: TRBJ2-3
V gene: TRBV24-1

CDR3 protein: SARTGGYNEQF
J gene: TRBJ2-1
V gene: TRBV29-1

CDR3 protein: SVKDSLYEQY
J gene: TRBJ2-7
V gene: TRBV29-1